This T cell receptor (beta chain) was obtained from a study of blood T cell repertoires in COVID-19. Whole-study context: Sources were T cells, B-cell-depleted T cells, or PBMCs; the material itself was cDNA or gDNA.

Cohort assignment relied on participant-reported clinical history. Sequenced by immunoSEQ multiplex PCR; TCRdb stores in-frame clones only, minus some. The table shows about 480,000 clones, with roughly 87% occurring only once. With 4 bases removed from V and 6 bases from J, the gap between germline ends came to 12 bases. The CDR3 length is 13 residues. Sample: PBMCs or T cells enriched from blood (not recorded which). The chain carries TRBV12-3 or TRBV12-4 and TRBJ1-2; D is uncertain. This clonotype was obtained from a young woman with acute COVID-19. The CDR3, as DNA: TGTGCCAGCAGTTGGGAGGGAAACCATGGCTACACCTTC. It specifies CASSWEGNHGYTF.